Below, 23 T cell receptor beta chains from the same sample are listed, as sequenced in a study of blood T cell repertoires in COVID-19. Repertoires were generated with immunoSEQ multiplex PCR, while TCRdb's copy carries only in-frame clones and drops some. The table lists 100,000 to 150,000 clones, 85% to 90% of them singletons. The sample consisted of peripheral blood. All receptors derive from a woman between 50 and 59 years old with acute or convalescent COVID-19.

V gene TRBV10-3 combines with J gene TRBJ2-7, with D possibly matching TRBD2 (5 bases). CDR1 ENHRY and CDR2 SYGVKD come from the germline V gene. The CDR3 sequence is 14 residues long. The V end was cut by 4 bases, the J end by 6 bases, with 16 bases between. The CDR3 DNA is TGTGCCATCAGTGCGCCCGGAGGACGCTCCGAGCAGTACTTC. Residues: CAISAPGGRSEQYF.

The CDR3: CASSSTGITGELFF. CDR3 DNA: TGTGCCAGCAGTTCAACAGGGATCACCGGGGAGCTGTTTTTT. V is TRBV6-4 and J is TRBJ2-2, with D tentatively TRBD1 (6 bases). V dropped 5 bases and J dropped 4 bases, with 11 bases sitting between them. The CDR3 covers 14 residues. Germline V lookup: CDR1 MRHNA, CDR2 SNTAGT.

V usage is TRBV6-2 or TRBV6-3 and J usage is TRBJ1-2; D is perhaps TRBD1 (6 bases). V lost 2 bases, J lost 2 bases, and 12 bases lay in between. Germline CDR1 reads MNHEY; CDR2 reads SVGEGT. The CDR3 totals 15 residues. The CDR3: CASSYRDRPNYGYTF. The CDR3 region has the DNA TGTGCCAGCAGTTACAGAGACAGGCCGAACTATGGCTACACCTTC.

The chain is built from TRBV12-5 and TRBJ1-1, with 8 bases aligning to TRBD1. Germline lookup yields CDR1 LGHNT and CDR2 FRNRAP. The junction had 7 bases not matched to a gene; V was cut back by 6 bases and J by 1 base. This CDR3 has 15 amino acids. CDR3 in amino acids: CASGTSGGWNTEAFF. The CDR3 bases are TGTGCTAGTGGCACCTCAGGGGGCTGGAACACTGAAGCTTTCTTT.

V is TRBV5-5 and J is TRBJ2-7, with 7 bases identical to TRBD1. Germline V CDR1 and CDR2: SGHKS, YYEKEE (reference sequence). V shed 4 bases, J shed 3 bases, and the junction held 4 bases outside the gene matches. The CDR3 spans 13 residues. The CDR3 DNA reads TGTGCCAGCAGCATTGACAGGGTCTACGAGCAGTACTTC. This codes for CASSIDRVYEQYF.

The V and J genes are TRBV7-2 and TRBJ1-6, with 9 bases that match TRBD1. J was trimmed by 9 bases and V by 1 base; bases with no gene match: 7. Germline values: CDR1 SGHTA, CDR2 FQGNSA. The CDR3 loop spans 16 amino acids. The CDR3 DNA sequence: TGTGCCAGCAGCTTAGACGGACAGGGGAGAGGTTCACCCCTCCACTTT. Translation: CASSLDGQGRGSPLHF.

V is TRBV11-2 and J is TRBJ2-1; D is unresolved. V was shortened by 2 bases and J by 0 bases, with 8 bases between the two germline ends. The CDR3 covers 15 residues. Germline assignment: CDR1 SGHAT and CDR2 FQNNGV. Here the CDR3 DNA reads TGTGCCAGCAGCTTAATGGTGAGCTCCTACAATGAGCAGTTCTTC. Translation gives CASSLMVSSYNEQFF.

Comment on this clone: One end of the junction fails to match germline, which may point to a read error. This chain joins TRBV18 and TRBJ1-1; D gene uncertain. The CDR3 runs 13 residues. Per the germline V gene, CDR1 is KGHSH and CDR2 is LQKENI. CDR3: CVSSPGENTEAFF. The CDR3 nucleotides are TGTGTCAGCTCACCAGGAGAAAACACTGAAGCTTTCTTT.

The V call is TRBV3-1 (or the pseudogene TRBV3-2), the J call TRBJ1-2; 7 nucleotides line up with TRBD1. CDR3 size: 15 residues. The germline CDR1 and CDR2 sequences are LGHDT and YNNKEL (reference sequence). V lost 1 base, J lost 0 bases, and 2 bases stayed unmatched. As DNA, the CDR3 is TGTGCCAGCAGCCAAGTCGGGACAGCTAACTATGGCTACACCTTC. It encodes CASSQVGTANYGYTF.

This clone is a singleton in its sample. DNA for the CDR3: TGTGCCAGCAGTCCCGACAGGGCCCTCGGGCCCCAGCATTTT. Protein sequence: CASSPDRALGPQHF. The V call is TRBV27, the J call TRBJ1-5; TRBD1 matches 7 bases. This CDR3 has 14 amino acids. Germline loops: CDR1 MNHEY, CDR2 SMNVEV (reference sequence). With V trimmed by 5 bases and J by 9 bases, 10 bases remained unmatched.

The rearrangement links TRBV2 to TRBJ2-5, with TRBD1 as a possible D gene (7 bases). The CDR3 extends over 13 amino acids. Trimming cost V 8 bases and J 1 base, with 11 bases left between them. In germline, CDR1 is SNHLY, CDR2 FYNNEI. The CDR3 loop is CASQGDSQETQYF. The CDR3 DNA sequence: TGTGCCAGCCAGGGGGACTCCCAAGAGACCCAGTACTTC.

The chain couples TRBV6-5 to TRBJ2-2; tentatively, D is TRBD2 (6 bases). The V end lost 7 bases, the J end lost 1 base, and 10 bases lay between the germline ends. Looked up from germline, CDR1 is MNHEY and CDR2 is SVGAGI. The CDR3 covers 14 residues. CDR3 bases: TGTGCCAGCAAAGGAGGGGTGAACACCGGGGAGCTGTTTTTT. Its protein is CASKGGVNTGELFF.

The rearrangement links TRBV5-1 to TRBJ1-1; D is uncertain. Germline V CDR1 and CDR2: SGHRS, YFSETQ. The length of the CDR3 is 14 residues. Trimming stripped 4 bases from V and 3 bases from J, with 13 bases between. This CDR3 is CASSPGDGHTEAFF. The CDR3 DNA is TGCGCCAGCAGCCCCGGGGATGGGCACACTGAAGCTTTCTTT. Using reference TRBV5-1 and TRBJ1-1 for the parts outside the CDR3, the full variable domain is KAGVTQTPRYLIKTRGQQVTLSCSPISGHRSVSWYQQTPGQGLQFLFEYFSETQRNKGNFPGRFSGRQFSNSRSEMNVSTLELGDSALYLCASSPGDGHTEAFFGQGTRLTVV.

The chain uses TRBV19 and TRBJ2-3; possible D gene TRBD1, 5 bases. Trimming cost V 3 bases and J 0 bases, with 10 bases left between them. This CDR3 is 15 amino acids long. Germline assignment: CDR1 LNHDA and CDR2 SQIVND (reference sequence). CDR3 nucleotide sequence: TGTGCCAGTAGTATCTATCAGGGTAGCACAGATACGCAGTATTTT. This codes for CASSIYQGSTDTQYF.

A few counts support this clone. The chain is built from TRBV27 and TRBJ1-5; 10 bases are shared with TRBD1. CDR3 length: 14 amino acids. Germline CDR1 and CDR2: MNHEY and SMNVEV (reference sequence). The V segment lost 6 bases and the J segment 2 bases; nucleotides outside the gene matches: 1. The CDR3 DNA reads TGTGCCAGCAGAGGGACAGGGGGCAATCAGCCCCAGCATTTT. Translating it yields CASRGTGGNQPQHF.

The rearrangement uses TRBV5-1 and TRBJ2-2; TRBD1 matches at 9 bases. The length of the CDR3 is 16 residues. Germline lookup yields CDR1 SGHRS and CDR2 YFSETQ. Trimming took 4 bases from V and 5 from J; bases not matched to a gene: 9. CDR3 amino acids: CASSPGTGRVTGELFF. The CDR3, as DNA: TGCGCCAGCAGCCCCGGGACAGGGAGAGTAACCGGGGAGCTGTTTTTT.

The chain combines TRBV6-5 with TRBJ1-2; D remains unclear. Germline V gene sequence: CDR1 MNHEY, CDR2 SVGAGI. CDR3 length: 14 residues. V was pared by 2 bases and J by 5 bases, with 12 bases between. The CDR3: CASSYQEDRYGYTF. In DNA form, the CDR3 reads TGTGCCAGCAGTTACCAAGAAGATAGATATGGCTACACCTTC.

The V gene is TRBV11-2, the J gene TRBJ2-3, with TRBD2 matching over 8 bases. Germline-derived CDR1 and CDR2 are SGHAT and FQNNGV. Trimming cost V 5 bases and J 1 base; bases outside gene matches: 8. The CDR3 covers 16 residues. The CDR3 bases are TGTGCCAGCAGCCTCTCTAATAGCGGGGGCACAGATACGCAGTATTTT. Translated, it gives CASSLSNSGGTDTQYF.

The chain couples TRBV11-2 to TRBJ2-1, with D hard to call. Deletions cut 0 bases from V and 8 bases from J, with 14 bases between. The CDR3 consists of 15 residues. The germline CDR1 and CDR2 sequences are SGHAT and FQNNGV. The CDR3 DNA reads TGTGCCAGCAGCTTAGATCCTCACCAGTACGATGAGCAGTTCTTC. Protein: CASSLDPHQYDEQFF.

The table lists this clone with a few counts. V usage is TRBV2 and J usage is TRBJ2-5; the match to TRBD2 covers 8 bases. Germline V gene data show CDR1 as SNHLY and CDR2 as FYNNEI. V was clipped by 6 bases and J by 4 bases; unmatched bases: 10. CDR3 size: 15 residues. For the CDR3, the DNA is TGTGCCAGCAGCGAGGGACTAGGAATGGGAGAGACCCAGTACTTC. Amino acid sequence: CASSEGLGMGETQYF.

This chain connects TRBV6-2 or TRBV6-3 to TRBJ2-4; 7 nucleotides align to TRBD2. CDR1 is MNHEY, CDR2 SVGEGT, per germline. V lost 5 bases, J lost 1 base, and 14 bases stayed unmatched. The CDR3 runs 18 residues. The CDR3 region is CASSNWQYPGGAKNIQYF. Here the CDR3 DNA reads TGTGCCAGCAGTAATTGGCAATATCCCGGGGGGGCCAAAAACATTCAGTACTTC.

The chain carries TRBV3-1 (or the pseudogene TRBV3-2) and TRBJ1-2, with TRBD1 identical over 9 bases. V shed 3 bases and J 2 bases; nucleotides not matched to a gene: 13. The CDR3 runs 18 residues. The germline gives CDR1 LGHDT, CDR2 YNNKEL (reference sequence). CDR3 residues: CASSQKGRTGDRNYGYTF. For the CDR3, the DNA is TGTGCCAGCAGCCAGAAGGGGCGGACAGGGGACAGGAACTATGGCTACACCTTC.

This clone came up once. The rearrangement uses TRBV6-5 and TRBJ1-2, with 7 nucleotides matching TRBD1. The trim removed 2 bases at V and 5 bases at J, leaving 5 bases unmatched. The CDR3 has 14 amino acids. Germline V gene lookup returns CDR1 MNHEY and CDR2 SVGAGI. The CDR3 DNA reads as TGTGCCAGCAGTTACACCGACAGGGTGTATGGCTACACCTTC. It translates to CASSYTDRVYGYTF.